The T cell receptor (beta chain) under discussion was sequenced for a study of identical twins. Broader study findings: Sequences that were out-of-frame, alpha and twin-shared displayed an excess of low generation probability.

Comments on this clonotype: Antigen specificity is unknown.

A single record per CDR3 protein comes from TCRdb applying MiXCR to the 5' RACE reads. The repertoire has about 700,000 distinct CDR3 sequences, 8.6% of them found once; the top ten carry around 0.98%. This CDR3 region has 14 residues. V lost 5 bases to trimming and J lost 7 bases; unmatched junction nucleotides: 9. Germline assignment: CDR1 SGHAT and CDR2 FQNNGV. These sequences were also reported in another study, on yellow fever vaccine responses in identical twins.

The TCR was taken from a young woman in good health. Sequencing was carried out using PBMCs. The rearrangement links TRBV11-2 to TRBJ2-7; the match to TRBD1 covers 9 bases. The CDR3 DNA reads as TGTGCCAGCAGCCCCGACAGAGACAGGGGGGAGCAGTACTTC. This gives the protein CASSPDRDRGEQYF.